One TCR beta chain is described in this entry. A library of TCRbeta sequences, prepared with unique molecular identifiers, was generated. A single record per CDR3 protein comes from TCRdb applying MiXCR to the PCR reads. The profile shows hundreds of thousands of distinct CDR3 sequences, around a third of them singletons. CDR3 length equals 14 residues. Germline V gives CDR1 SEHNR, CDR2 FQNEAQ (reference sequence). Germline trimming cut 5 bases from V and 6 bases from J; bases unmatched to any gene: 10. The data derive from a study of T-cell reconstitution after alpha-beta-depleted transplantation in children.

The material sequenced was PBMCs from the stem cell graft donor, taken from the stem cell graft. The clonotype was recovered from a human donor who donated a stem cell graft to a child with aplastic anemia. This chain joins TRBV7-9 and TRBJ2-7; 7 bases agree with TRBD1. CDR3 region: CASSEHLQGTEQYF. The CDR3 DNA reads TGTGCCAGCAGCGAGCACTTACAGGGGACCGAGCAGTACTTC.